A selection of T cell receptor beta chains follows, all from one sample in a study of response to subunit inactivated influenza vaccine. TCRdb itself ran the RT-PCR reads through MiXCR, one entry per CDR3 protein. The data contain hundreds of thousands of distinct CDR3 sequences, approximately 10% of them singletons. Material: PBMCs from blood, obtained 40 to 50 days after vaccination. The receptors were sampled from a man aged 45-65 years who received an inactivated influenza vaccine. Both conserved end residues are trimmed from each CDR3. The order of the fields is J gene, V gene, CDR3 protein.

TRBJ2-7 TRBV20-1 SARDQQGRWEQY
TRBJ2-1 TRBV4-3 ASSQGSGSGSEQF
TRBJ2-3 TRBV10-3 AISRDRTGQY
TRBJ2-2 TRBV11-2 ASSLDNWGQGNTGELF
TRBJ2-3 TRBV20-1 SARGDTDTQY
TRBJ2-2 TRBV5-6 ASSLVVNELF
TRBJ2-7 TRBV12-3/TRBV12-4 ASTGTSGSYEQY
TRBJ2-2 TRBV5-6 ASSLGVNTGELF
TRBJ1-2 TRBV5-1 ASSLVRGQGVT
TRBJ2-3 TRBV20-1 SAPRGNTDTQY
TRBJ2-5 TRBV7-8 ASSLDPGLAGGDQETQY
TRBJ2-5 TRBV20-1 SARDRGSQETQY
TRBJ2-3 TRBV29-1 SVVGGADTQY
TRBJ2-7 TRBV20-1 SASARDRGYEQY
TRBJ2-7 TRBV4-3 ASSQDVKGPYEQY
TRBJ2-3 TRBV6-1 ASSQGWQGDTQY
TRBJ2-5 TRBV9 ASSTLGAHQETQY
TRBJ2-7 TRBV5-1 ASSSRAYEQY
TRBJ2-1 TRBV9 ASSAGVGNEQF
TRBJ2-7 TRBV7-8 ASSQSRAGITYEQY
TRBJ1-1 TRBV5-1 ASSRETNTEAF
TRBJ1-5 TRBV20-1 SAKSWTGDQPQH
TRBJ2-1 TRBV12-3/TRBV12-4 ASNRRGYYNEQF
TRBJ2-5 TRBV6-1 ASNRAGFGETQY
TRBJ2-3 TRBV29-1 SVVIGLAGALDTQY
TRBJ2-7 TRBV2 ASSDTPYEQY
TRBJ1-4 TRBV6-5 ASSYRPSTNEKLF
TRBJ2-1 TRBV29-1 SALGQGGHEQF